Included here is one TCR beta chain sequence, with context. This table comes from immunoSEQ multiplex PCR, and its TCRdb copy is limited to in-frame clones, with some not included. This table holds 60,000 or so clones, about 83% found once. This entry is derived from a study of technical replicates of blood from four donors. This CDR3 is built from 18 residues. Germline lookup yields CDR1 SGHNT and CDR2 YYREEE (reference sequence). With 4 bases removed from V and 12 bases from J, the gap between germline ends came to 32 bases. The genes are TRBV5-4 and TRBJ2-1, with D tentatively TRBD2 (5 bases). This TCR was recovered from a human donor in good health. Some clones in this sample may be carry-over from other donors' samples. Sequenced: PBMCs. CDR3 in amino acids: CASSLSAGVGASSIGQFF. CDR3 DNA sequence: TGTGCCAGCAGCCTCTCAGCCGGGGTGGGTGCTTCATCGATTGGGCAGTTCTTC.